The rows below give T cell receptor beta chains drawn from one sample of a study of neurological immune-mediated disorders. From the 5' RACE reads, TCRdb called clonotypes with MiXCR, one entry per CDR3 protein. In the table there are roughly 34,000 distinct CDR3 sequences, over 4% of which are singletons. The specimen sequenced was PBMCs. The receptor source for this set is a man between 18 and 29 years old in good health. The CDR3 runs from the conserved cysteine through the conserved F or W. Fields, in order: V gene, D gene, clone size, J gene, CDR3 DNA, CDR3 protein. D genes are given only for firm matches. Not every row has a clone size; where given, it reads once, few, many or a size class.

v_call: TRBV10-2
d_call: TRBD1
clone_size: many
j_call: TRBJ2-5
cdr3_nt: TGCGCCAGCAGTGAGCACAGGGGCGAGACCCAGTACTTC
cdr3_aa: CASSEHRGETQYF

v_call: TRBV7-2
d_call: NA
clone_size: many
j_call: TRBJ1-1
cdr3_nt: TGTGCCAGCAGCCCGCGCCGTTACGTGCAAGCTTTCTTT
cdr3_aa: CASSPRRYVQAFF

v_call: TRBV20-1
d_call: NA
clone_size: many
j_call: TRBJ1-2
cdr3_nt: TGCAGTGCTAGGGACGACGTGGGTGGCTACACCTTC
cdr3_aa: CSARDDVGGYTF

v_call: TRBV29-1
d_call: TRBD1
clone_size: many
j_call: TRBJ2-7
cdr3_nt: TGCAGCGCAATTCCCGGGACAGGGTCTTCATACGAGCAGTACTTC
cdr3_aa: CSAIPGTGSSYEQYF

v_call: TRBV6-2/TRBV6-3
d_call: NA
clone_size: many
j_call: TRBJ1-5
cdr3_nt: TGTGCCAGCAACTCCGGGGGTAGCAATCAGCCCCAGCATTTT
cdr3_aa: CASNSGGSNQPQHF

v_call: TRBV7-7
d_call: TRBD2
clone_size: many
j_call: TRBJ2-1
cdr3_nt: TGTGCTAGCAGTTGGGGTAGCGGGTCCTACAATGAGCAGTTCTTC
cdr3_aa: CASSWGSGSYNEQFF

v_call: TRBV2
d_call: NA
clone_size: many
j_call: TRBJ2-1
cdr3_nt: TGTGCCAGCACCAACAGTGTTGAGCAGTTCTTC
cdr3_aa: CASTNSVEQFF

v_call: TRBV4-1
d_call: NA
clone_size: NA
j_call: TRBJ1-4
cdr3_nt: TGCGCCACGGCAGGAATGTTAGGAAGTGAAAAACTGTTTTTT
cdr3_aa: CATAGMLGSEKLFF

v_call: TRBV25-1
d_call: NA
clone_size: many
j_call: TRBJ2-5
cdr3_nt: TGTGCCAGCAGTGAAAGATTACAGGGCTATGAGACCCAGTACTTC
cdr3_aa: CASSERLQGYETQYF

v_call: TRBV7-3
d_call: TRBD2
clone_size: many
j_call: TRBJ2-3
cdr3_nt: TGTGCCAGCAGCACCGGACTAGCGGCAGATACGCAGTATTTT
cdr3_aa: CASSTGLAADTQYF

v_call: TRBV19
d_call: TRBD1
clone_size: many
j_call: TRBJ1-1
cdr3_nt: TGTGCCAGTAGGTGGACAGGGCGGGTCACTGAAGCTTTCTTT
cdr3_aa: CASRWTGRVTEAFF

v_call: TRBV6-1
d_call: NA
clone_size: many
j_call: TRBJ2-4
cdr3_nt: TGTGCCAGCAGTGCTGGGGGGGCGGCCAAAAACATTCAGTACTTC
cdr3_aa: CASSAGGAAKNIQYF

v_call: TRBV5-1
d_call: NA
clone_size: many
j_call: TRBJ2-3
cdr3_nt: TGCGCCAGCAGTGGTAGGGGGGGCGACACAGATACGCAGTATTTT
cdr3_aa: CASSGRGGDTDTQYF

v_call: TRBV18
d_call: NA
clone_size: many
j_call: TRBJ1-5
cdr3_nt: TGTGCCAGCTCACCACAGAGCGACAATCAGCCCCAGCATTTT
cdr3_aa: CASSPQSDNQPQHF

v_call: TRBV5-1
d_call: NA
clone_size: many
j_call: TRBJ1-2
cdr3_nt: TGCGCCAGCAGCTTGGCGGCGGGCCTAACCTCTAACTATGGCTACACCTTC
cdr3_aa: CASSLAAGLTSNYGYTF

v_call: TRBV18
d_call: NA
clone_size: NA
j_call: TRBJ2-1
cdr3_nt: TGTGCCAGCTCACCACAGGCTAGTTATGAGCAGTTCTTC
cdr3_aa: CASSPQASYEQFF

v_call: TRBV7-2
d_call: TRBD1
clone_size: many
j_call: TRBJ2-6
cdr3_nt: TGTGCCAGCAGCCTATACGGGACAGGGGTGGTCCGGGCCAACGTCCTGACTTTC
cdr3_aa: CASSLYGTGVVRANVLTF

v_call: TRBV30
d_call: NA
clone_size: many
j_call: TRBJ2-1
cdr3_nt: TGTGCCTGGAGTGTAGGGGGGGTGAATGAGCAGTTCTTC
cdr3_aa: CAWSVGGVNEQFF

v_call: TRBV7-7
d_call: NA
clone_size: many
j_call: TRBJ2-7
cdr3_nt: TGTGCTAGCAGCTTAGTCGAGGGCTACGAGCAGTACTTC
cdr3_aa: CASSLVEGYEQYF

v_call: TRBV12-3/TRBV12-4
d_call: TRBD1
clone_size: many
j_call: TRBJ2-5
cdr3_nt: TGTGCCAGCAGTCTCGGGACAGCAAACCAAGAGACCCAGTACTTC
cdr3_aa: CASSLGTANQETQYF

v_call: TRBV4-1
d_call: NA
clone_size: many
j_call: TRBJ1-2
cdr3_nt: TGCGCCAGCAGCCAAGAGCAGGGTCACTATGGCTACACCTTC
cdr3_aa: CASSQEQGHYGYTF

v_call: TRBV6-2/TRBV6-3
d_call: NA
clone_size: many
j_call: TRBJ1-1
cdr3_nt: TGTGCCAGCAGTTACTCGATGACGGGTTCGGGGACCTTGAACACTGAAGCTTTCTTT
cdr3_aa: CASSYSMTGSGTLNTEAFF